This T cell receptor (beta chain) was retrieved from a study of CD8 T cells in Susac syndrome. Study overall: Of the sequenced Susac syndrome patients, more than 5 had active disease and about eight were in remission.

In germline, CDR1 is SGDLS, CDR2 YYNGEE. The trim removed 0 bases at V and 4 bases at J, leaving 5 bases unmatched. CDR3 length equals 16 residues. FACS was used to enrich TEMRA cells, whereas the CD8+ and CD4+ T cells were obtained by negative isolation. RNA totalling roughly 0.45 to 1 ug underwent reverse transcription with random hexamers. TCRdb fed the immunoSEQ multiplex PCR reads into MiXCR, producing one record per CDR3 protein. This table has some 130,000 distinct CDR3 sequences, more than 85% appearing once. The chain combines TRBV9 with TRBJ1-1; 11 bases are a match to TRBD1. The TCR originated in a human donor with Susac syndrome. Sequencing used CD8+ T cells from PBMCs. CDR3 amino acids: CASSVDAGTGGTEAFF. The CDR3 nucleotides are TGTGCCAGCAGCGTAGATGCCGGGACAGGGGGCACTGAAGCTTTCTTT.